Described below is a single T cell receptor (beta chain) sequence and its context. Its antigen is not identified. Germline-derived CDR1 and CDR2 are MNHEY and SMNVEV (reference sequence). This CDR3 is 14 amino acids long. Trimming left V 3 bases short and J 6 bases short, with 15 bases between. This entry comes from a study of early T cells in non-severe SARS-CoV-2 infection. Study conclusions and caveats: Sequences matched to VDJdb favored anti-spike CD8 responses, while private and CD4 specificities were missed.

The library protocol tagged individual cDNA molecules with unique molecular identifiers. TCRdb used MiXCR to reprocess the 5' RACE reads, holding one entry per CDR3 protein. The table lists tens of thousands of distinct CDR3 sequences, 11% to 15% of them singletons. The V gene is TRBV27, the J gene TRBJ2-7; perhaps TRBD2 as D (6 bases). The specimen sequenced was whole blood. This clonotype was sampled from an adult who was a healthcare worker with PCR-confirmed SARS-CoV-2 infection or an uninfected control (not recorded which). Here the CDR3 reads CASSFGGTLGEQYF. CDR3 nucleotide sequence: TGTGCCAGCAGTTTTGGCGGGACGCTCGGCGAGCAGTACTTC.